What follows is one TCR beta chain and its context. Its cognate antigen is unknown. The use of genomic DNA as template underpinned the TCR beta VDJ and CDR3 profiling. TCRdb re-derived calls from the reads in MiXCR, one entry per CDR3 protein. This table holds about 210,000 distinct CDR3 sequences, approximately 35% found once. These data belong to a study of CD8+CD57+ T cells in acquired aplastic anemia. On the study more broadly: DNA from sorted CD4+ and CD8+ cells averaged around 3 ug. Study conclusions and caveats: In CD8+ cells, Simpson's diversity showed no significant difference between patients and controls.

The V end lost 0 bases, the J end lost 17 bases, and 1 base lay between the germline ends. The CDR3 runs 8 residues. Germline assignment: CDR1 LNHNV and CDR2 YYDKDF (reference sequence). The sample consisted of sorted CD4+, CD8+, or CD8+CD57+ T cells (not recorded which) from PBMCs. This TCR came from a human donor in good health, serving as a control. The chain joins TRBV15 to TRBJ2-2; D unresolved. CDR3 DNA sequence: TGTGCCACCAGCAGAGATTTTTTT. Protein product: CATSRDFF.